The 26 T cell receptor beta chains listed next were all sequenced from one sample in a study of T cell responses to AZD1222 COVID-19 vaccine. The table came from immunoSEQ multiplex PCR; TCRdb's copy has only in-frame clones and leaves some out. Found here are around 140,000 clones, 80% to 90% of them singletons; the top ten hold more than 1.5%. Sequenced here: peripheral blood, sampled on day 0 of AZD1222 vaccination. These receptors came from an adult in good health.

CDR3 in amino acids: CASSPTTTVRSGELFF. DNA of the CDR3: TGCGCCAGCAGCCCCACCACGACAGTCCGGTCCGGGGAGCTGTTTTTT. The chain couples TRBV5-1 to TRBJ2-2; a possible D gene is TRBD1 (5 bases). The CDR3 length is 16 residues. V lost 4 bases, J lost 6 bases, and 19 bases lay in between. Germline assignment: CDR1 SGHRS and CDR2 YFSETQ. Full variable domain (remainder filled in from reference TRBV5-1 and TRBJ2-2): KAGVTQTPRYLIKTRGQQVTLSCSPISGHRSVSWYQQTPGQGLQFLFEYFSETQRNKGNFPGRFSGRQFSNSRSEMNVSTLELGDSALYLCASSPTTTVRSGELFFGEGSRLTVL.

The rearrangement links TRBV7-9 to TRBJ2-7, with 7 nucleotides matching TRBD1. The CDR3 totals 14 residues. Trimming at V came to 5 bases and at J to 1 base, leaving 5 bases not matched to a gene. Germline lookup yields CDR1 SEHNR and CDR2 FQNEAQ (reference sequence). CDR3 sequence: CASSTGVRSYEQYF. The DNA of the CDR3 is TGTGCCAGCAGCACAGGGGTGAGATCCTACGAGCAGTACTTC.

The rearrangement joins TRBV7-8 to TRBJ2-3, with a tentative D call TRBD2 (6 bases). The germline CDR1 and CDR2 sequences are SGHVS and FQNEAQ. V shed 1 base and J shed 3 bases, with 11 bases lying between them. The CDR3 runs to 15 residues. This chain's CDR3 is CASSLDGSNTDTQYF. The CDR3 DNA is TGTGCCAGCAGCTTAGACGGGAGTAATACAGATACGCAGTATTTT.

V and J are TRBV5-1 and TRBJ1-4, with 7 bases that match TRBD1. V dropped 0 bases and J dropped 5; count of bases not matched to a gene: 4. The CDR3 contains 15 residues. Germline CDR1 reads SGHRS; CDR2 reads YFSETQ. CDR3 in DNA: TGCGCCAGCAGCTTGGGGGACAGTGTAAATGAAAAACTGTTTTTT. Its protein is CASSLGDSVNEKLFF.

The V gene is TRBV9, the J gene TRBJ1-1; 11 positions match TRBD1. Per germline, CDR1 SGDLS and CDR2 YYNGEE. Losses at the gene ends were 0 bases for V and 7 bases for J; bases not matched to a gene: 2. The CDR3 is 14 residues long. CDR3 DNA: TGTGCCAGCAGCGTAGTGGGGACAGGGGGTGAAGCTTTCTTT. Its protein is CASSVVGTGGEAFF.

This clone was recorded once. This chain uses TRBV7-2 with TRBJ2-7; 7 bases fit TRBD1. V lost 5 bases, J lost 1 base, and 11 bases stayed unmatched. Germline CDR1 and CDR2: SGHTA and FQGNSA. The CDR3 extends over 16 amino acids. Here the CDR3 DNA reads TGTGCCAGCAGCCTAAGATTTCCGGGACAGTCCTACGAGCAGTACTTC. This sequence encodes CASSLRFPGQSYEQYF.

The chain is built from TRBV30 and TRBJ2-1, with TRBD2 identical over 8 bases. This CDR3 spans 12 amino acids. CDR1 is GTSNPN, CDR2 SVGIG, per germline (reference sequence). The ends lost 7 bases at V and 9 bases at J; junction bases unmatched: 8. CDR3 loop: CAFGTSVREQFF. The CDR3, as DNA: TGTGCCTTCGGGACTAGTGTTCGTGAGCAGTTCTTC.

This clone was counted only a few times. This sequence joins TRBV5-5 and TRBJ1-1, with D possibly being TRBD1 (5 bases). CDR3 length: 16 residues. Germline loops: CDR1 SGHKS, CDR2 YYEKEE (reference sequence). V lost 2 bases to trimming and J lost 0 bases, with 14 bases between them. The CDR3 loop is CASSFRETRMNTEAFF. CDR3 DNA sequence: TGTGCCAGCAGCTTCAGGGAGACTCGCATGAACACTGAAGCTTTCTTT.

The gene calls are TRBV30 and TRBJ2-6; D gene uncertain. The germline gives CDR1 GTSNPN, CDR2 SVGIG (reference sequence). The V gene lost 0 bases and the J gene lost 0 bases, with 6 bases spanning the gap. The CDR3 has 15 amino acids. Here the CDR3 DNA reads TGTGCCTGGAGTGTACGGAGCTCTGGGGCCAACGTCCTGACTTTC. It encodes CAWSVRSSGANVLTF.

The rearrangement joins TRBV6-4 to TRBJ1-3; D perhaps matches TRBD1 (6 bases). The length of the CDR3 is 16 residues. Looked up from germline, CDR1 is MRHNA and CDR2 is SNTAGT. Trimming cost V 0 bases and J 3 bases, with 12 bases left between them. The CDR3 DNA reads TGTGCCAGCAGTGACTCCCGGGGGCCGAATGGAAACACCATATATTTT. This sequence encodes CASSDSRGPNGNTIYF.

This clone was observed a few times. The V gene is TRBV19, the J gene TRBJ2-7; maybe TRBD1 (5 bases). The V gene's germline CDR1 is LNHDA and CDR2 SQIVND (reference sequence). CDR3 length: 14 residues. V lost 3 bases to trimming and J lost 2 bases, with 11 bases between them. CDR3 loop: CASSIQGGTYEQYF. The CDR3 region has the DNA TGTGCCAGTAGTATTCAGGGTGGGACCTACGAGCAGTACTTC.

The chain recombines TRBV28 with TRBJ1-5; unclear D gene. Trimming left V 6 bases short and J 3 bases short, with 30 bases between. Per the germline V gene, CDR1 is MDHEN and CDR2 is SYDVKM. The CDR3 consists of 20 residues. The CDR3 loop reads CASRLTERHRSAGDNQPQHF. The CDR3 coding sequence is TGTGCCAGCAGACTCACCGAACGCCACAGAAGTGCAGGCGACAATCAGCCCCAGCATTTT.

This chain joins TRBV28 and TRBJ2-7, with D unclear. The CDR3 extends over 12 amino acids. V was trimmed by 3 bases and J by 4 bases, leaving 7 bases between them. The V gene's germline CDR1 is MDHEN and CDR2 SYDVKM. The CDR3 nucleotides read TGTGCCAGCAGTTTTTTGGGGTACGAGCAGTACTTC. Its translation: CASSFLGYEQYF.

V usage is TRBV5-1 and J usage is TRBJ1-2; 8 bases match TRBD1. The CDR3 is 15 residues long. The V gene's germline CDR1 is SGHRS and CDR2 YFSETQ. The V segment lost 4 bases and the J segment 6 bases; nucleotides outside the gene matches: 11. This CDR3 is CASSRDRLSVDGYTF. The CDR3 nucleotides are TGCGCCAGCAGCCGGGACAGGTTATCTGTCGATGGCTACACCTTC.

The chain uses TRBV4-2 and TRBJ2-7, with D perhaps matching TRBD2 (5 bases). The ends were cut back, 0 bases at V and 5 bases at J, with 14 bases in the middle. Germline-derived CDR1 and CDR2 are LGHNA and YNFKEQ. The CDR3 totals 15 residues. The DNA for the CDR3 is TGTGCCAGCAGCCAAGATCCGGCGGAGGAGGACGAGCAGTACTTC. Protein: CASSQDPAEEDEQYF.

The V and J genes are TRBV13 and TRBJ2-1; TRBD2 matches 10 bases. J was trimmed by 5 bases and V by 0 bases; bases with no gene match: 1. The germline gives CDR1 PRHDT, CDR2 FYEKMQ (reference sequence). The CDR3 contains 15 residues. The CDR3 is CASSLGLAGNNEQFF. CDR3 in DNA: TGTGCCAGCAGCTTAGGACTAGCGGGGAACAATGAGCAGTTCTTC. Based on the CDR3 plus reference TRBV13 and TRBJ2-1, the full variable domain is AAGVIQSPRHLIKEKRETATLKCYPIPRHDTVYWYQQGPGQDPQFLISFYEKMQSDKGSIPDRFSAQQFSDYHSELNMSSLELGDSALYFCASSLGLAGNNEQFFGPGTRLTVL.

The chain joins TRBV19 to TRBJ2-5; the D gene is possibly TRBD2 (6 bases). The V end was cut by 5 bases, the J end by 3 bases, with 10 bases between. This CDR3 is built from 13 residues. Germline loops: CDR1 LNHDA, CDR2 SQIVND (reference sequence). CDR3: CASSLATEETQYF. In DNA form, the CDR3 reads TGTGCCAGTAGTCTAGCGACAGAAGAGACCCAGTACTTC.

This clone was recorded once. The genes are TRBV7-9 and TRBJ2-7; TRBD2 aligns across 8 bases. V shed 0 bases and J 3 bases; nucleotides not matched to a gene: 13. Germline CDR1 and CDR2: SEHNR and FQNEAQ (reference sequence). The CDR3 loop spans 18 amino acids. The CDR3 sequence: CASSLALLGNGGDYEQYF. The CDR3 region has the DNA TGTGCCAGCAGCTTAGCCCTACTGGGAAACGGGGGGGACTACGAGCAGTACTTC. Full variable domain (remainder filled in from reference TRBV7-9 and TRBJ2-7): DTGVSQNPRHKITKRGQNVTFRCDPISEHNRLYWYRQTLGQGPEFLTYFQNEAQLEKSRLLSDRFSAERPKGSFSTLEIQRTEQGDSAMYLCASSLALLGNGGDYEQYFGPGTRLTVT.

The chain uses TRBV6-5 and TRBJ2-1; the match to TRBD2 covers 8 bases. The CDR3 has 14 amino acids. Germline assignment: CDR1 MNHEY and CDR2 SVGAGI. V lost 2 bases to trimming and J lost 7 bases; unmatched junction nucleotides: 4. The CDR3 region is CASSYIAGTNEQFF. CDR3 DNA: TGTGCCAGCAGTTACATAGCGGGAACAAATGAGCAGTTCTTC.

With respect to this clone: This sample also contains other DNA sequences that code for the same CDR3. The chain has TRBV19 and TRBJ1-1, with TRBD1 matching 10 bases. This CDR3 has 16 amino acids. Germline CDR1 LNHDA, CDR2 SQIVND (reference sequence). Trimming cost V 9 bases and J 3 bases; bases outside gene matches: 13. The CDR3 sequence: CARGMDRGEGYTEAFF. As DNA, the CDR3 is TGTGCCAGAGGCATGGACAGGGGGGAGGGTTACACTGAAGCTTTCTTT.

The genes are TRBV13 and TRBJ1-1; D call uncertain. With 5 bases removed from V and 5 bases from J, the gap between germline ends came to 15 bases. This CDR3 has 14 residues. Germline V lookup: CDR1 PRHDT, CDR2 FYEKMQ (reference sequence). The CDR3, as DNA: TGTGCCAGCAGCCCTGACTCTACCAAGACTGAAGCTTTCTTT. It yields the protein CASSPDSTKTEAFF.

The chain links TRBV19 to TRBJ1-1; D is unclear. CDR3 length: 14 residues. Looked up from germline, CDR1 is LNHDA and CDR2 is SQIVND (reference sequence). Trimming took off 10 bases at V and 0 bases at J, with 15 bases between the two ends. The CDR3 here is CATQGNLMNTEAFF. The CDR3 DNA reads as TGTGCCACTCAAGGGAACCTGATGAACACTGAAGCTTTCTTT. The full variable domain, completed using reference TRBV19 and TRBJ1-1, is DGGITQSPKYLFRKEGQNVTLSCEQNLNHDAMYWYRQDPGQGLRLIYYSQIVNDFQKGDIAEGYSVSREKKESFPLTVTSAQKNPTAFYLCATQGNLMNTEAFFGQGTRLTVV.

The rearrangement uses TRBV12-3 or TRBV12-4 and TRBJ2-1; no clear D. The CDR3 sequence is 12 residues long. V was shortened by 7 bases and J by 10 bases, with 14 bases between the two germline ends. CDR3 sequence reads: CASTDALAEQFF. CDR3 nucleotide sequence: TGTGCCAGCACTGATGCCTTGGCAGAGCAGTTCTTC.

The rearrangement links TRBV27 to TRBJ2-7; TRBD1 matches at 10 bases. The CDR3 spans 15 residues. Losses at the gene ends were 6 bases for V and 6 bases for J; bases not matched to a gene: 11. In germline, CDR1 is MNHEY, CDR2 SMNVEV (reference sequence). The DNA of the CDR3 is TGTGCCAGCAGCCCTCGGACAGGGGGTAGGGTCGAGCAGTACTTC. Amino acid sequence: CASSPRTGGRVEQYF.

The chain uses TRBV15 and TRBJ1-5; weak D call: TRBD1 (6 bases). Germline V gene data show CDR1 as LNHNV and CDR2 as YYDKDF (reference sequence). Between the trimmed V and J ends, which lost 0 bases and 5 bases, there was a span of 17 bases. The CDR3 consists of 17 residues. CDR3 amino acids: CATSREGEQGGDQPQHF. Here the CDR3 DNA reads TGTGCCACCAGCAGAGAAGGGGAACAGGGAGGTGATCAGCCCCAGCATTTT.

This clone was seen only once. The chain links TRBV5-4 to TRBJ2-1; TRBD1 matches at 10 bases. V shed 4 bases and J 3 bases; nucleotides not matched to a gene: 7. Germline CDR1 SGHNT, CDR2 YYREEE (reference sequence). The CDR3 runs 16 residues. The CDR3 DNA sequence: TGTGCCAGCAGCCGTACCGGGACAGGGGTCTACAATGAGCAGTTCTTC. Encoded protein: CASSRTGTGVYNEQFF.